This TCR beta chain emerged from a study of blood T cells in healthy people across ages. Study-wide points: Expanded clonotype shifts may have been confounded, as the donors had an unknown CMV status.

The study drew donors from healthy Caucasian individuals in Russia aged about 6 to 90. Isolation yielded PBMCs, at least 7 million per sample, in every case. A remark on this clonotype: The antigen remains unidentified.

Together with a sample-barcoded 5' primer, a J-beta primer mix was included in a second PCR lasting roughly 6 to 12 cycles. Tags on each cDNA molecule came from a template-switch adaptor with 12 random nucleotides. MiXCR, run by TCRdb on the 5' RACE reads, gives a single entry per CDR3 protein. Of some 780,000 distinct CDR3 sequences in the sample, around three fifths were seen once. This receptor was identified in a man between 35 and 55 years old in good health. What was sequenced was blood.

For the CDR3, the DNA is TGTGCCACCAGCAGAGCCACAGGGTCCTACGAGCAGTACTTC. Residues: CATSRATGSYEQYF. The chain employs TRBV15 and TRBJ2-7; TRBD1 is a possible D gene (6 bases). CDR1 is LNHNV and CDR2 is YYDKDF in the germline V gene (reference sequence). The V end was cut by 1 base, the J end by 1 base, with 8 bases between. This CDR3 comprises 14 residues.